Listed here are 18 T cell receptor beta chains from one sample, sequenced in a study of T cells after yellow fever vaccination. TCRdb recomputed calls from the 5' RACE reads with MiXCR, one row per CDR3 protein. Here the sample spans about 330,000 distinct CDR3 sequences, about 8.3% being singletons. Sequencing was performed on PBMCs, taken roughly 45 days after the first yellow fever vaccination. These receptors were collected from a man between 18 and 35 years old who received the YFV17D yellow fever vaccine.

A few counts support this clonotype. V is TRBV12-5 and J is TRBJ1-5; tentative D call: TRBD1 (6 bases). The CDR3 is 14 amino acids. Germline lookup yields CDR1 LGHNT and CDR2 FRNRAP. V was pared by 5 bases and J by 5 bases, with 13 bases between. Here the CDR3 reads CASGPQGYHQPQHF. Here the CDR3 DNA reads TGTGCTAGTGGTCCGCAGGGGTACCATCAGCCCCAGCATTTT.

This clonotype turned up a few times. The rearrangement links TRBV5-1 to TRBJ2-5; 8 nucleotides agree with TRBD2. The CDR3 has 15 amino acids. The germline V gene encodes CDR1 SGHRS and CDR2 YFSETQ. Trimming took 5 bases from V and 0 from J; bases not matched to a gene: 6. CDR3 DNA: TGCGCCAGCAGGTTAAGCGGGGGCGACCAAGAGACCCAGTACTTC. Protein product: CASRLSGGDQETQYF. Combining the CDR3 with reference TRBV5-1 and TRBJ2-5 gives the whole variable domain KAGVTQTPRYLIKTRGQQVTLSCSPISGHRSVSWYQQTPGQGLQFLFEYFSETQRNKGNFPGRFSGRQFSNSRSEMNVSTLELGDSALYLCASRLSGGDQETQYFGPGTRLLVL.

V is TRBV7-2 and J is TRBJ2-3; unclear D gene. The germline V and J ends were trimmed by 5 bases and 4 bases, with 13 bases remaining between them. The CDR3 is 14 residues long. Germline V CDR1 and CDR2: SGHTA, FQGNSA. CDR3 nucleotides: TGTGCCAGCAGCAAAGGAACCGTGCCAGATACGCAGTATTTT. Amino acid sequence: CASSKGTVPDTQYF.

This clonotype has just a few counts. V is TRBV14 and J is TRBJ2-5; no clear D. The V and J ends lost 1 base and 6 bases respectively, with 9 bases between them. The CDR3 has 13 amino acids. Germline V CDR1 and CDR2: SGHDN, FVKESK. CDR3 coding DNA: TGTGCCAGCAGCCAAGGCGCCCTCAAGACCCAGTACTTC. Translation gives CASSQGALKTQYF.

The CDR3 nucleotides are TGCGCCAGCAGCGGACAGGGCGAGCAGTACTTC. It is translated as CASSGQGEQYF. V is TRBV5-1 and J is TRBJ2-7; 8 nucleotides line up with TRBD1. V shed 4 bases, J shed 6 bases, and the junction held 0 bases outside the gene matches. Germline lookup yields CDR1 SGHRS and CDR2 YFSETQ. CDR3 length: 11 amino acids.

A few counts support this clonotype. The gene calls are TRBV5-1 and TRBJ1-2, with D tentatively TRBD1 (6 bases). The CDR3 has 13 residues. V dropped 0 bases and J dropped 7 bases, with 10 bases sitting between them. CDR1 and CDR2 from the germline V gene are SGHRS and YFSETQ. CDR3 nucleotide sequence: TGCGCCAGCAGCTTGGTTGGGACAAGTGGCTACACCTTC. Residues: CASSLVGTSGYTF.

There are many counts of this clonotype. The genes are TRBV7-9 and TRBJ1-1, with D possibly matching TRBD1 (5 bases). Germline V gives CDR1 SEHNR, CDR2 FQNEAQ (reference sequence). Trimming pared 5 bases from V and 1 base from J, leaving 17 bases between. The CDR3 runs 16 residues. The CDR3 DNA reads TGTGCCAGCAGCCCCCCGAAGGGACGGAAGAACACTGAAGCTTTCTTT. Translating it yields CASSPPKGRKNTEAFF.

This clonotype was seen only a few times. The rearrangement uses TRBV29-1 and TRBJ2-5; D gene unclear. The CDR3 runs to 13 residues. Germline V CDR1 and CDR2: SQVTM, ANQGSEA. Trimming shortened V by 2 bases and J by 1 base, and 8 bases separated the two germline ends. CDR3 DNA: TGCAGCGTTGAACATGGATTCCAAGAGACCCAGTACTTC. Protein sequence: CSVEHGFQETQYF.

The gene calls are TRBV21-1 and TRBJ2-3; TRBD1, the table's D call, lacks a check against the DNA. TRBV21-1 is given as a pseudogene. CDR3 length: 16 residues. The CDR3 nucleotides are TGTGCCAGCAGCAAGCTACCGGGACACCGCACAGATACGCAGTATTTT. Residues: CASSKLPGHRTDTQYF.

The chain employs TRBV5-1 and TRBJ2-5; D possibly uses TRBD1 or TRBD2 (5 bases each). Trimming left V 7 bases short and J 1 base short, with 20 bases between. There are 16 residues in the CDR3. Germline-derived CDR1 and CDR2 are SGHRS and YFSETQ. CDR3 sequence: CASGRGGAAVQETQYF. CDR3 coding DNA: TGCGCCAGCGGCCGGGGTGGGGCAGCCGTCCAAGAGACCCAGTACTTC.

In its sample, this clonotype was seen a few times. This chain uses TRBV7-8 with TRBJ2-2, with 8 bases lining up with TRBD2. Germline CDR1 and CDR2: SGHVS and FQNEAQ. J lost 7 bases, V lost 5 bases, and 21 bases had no gene match. The CDR3 consists of 19 residues. The CDR3 spells CASSPSAASGRVSLGELFF. In DNA, the CDR3 is TGTGCCAGCAGCCCCTCAGCGGCTAGCGGGCGGGTCTCGCTCGGGGAGCTGTTTTTT.

A few counts support this clonotype. The chain combines TRBV27 with TRBJ1-2, with TRBD1 matching 7 bases. The CDR3 is made up of 14 amino acids. V trimming: 5 bases; J trimming: 8 bases; junction bases outside the gene matches: 11. CDR1 is MNHEY, CDR2 SMNVEV, per germline (reference sequence). The CDR3 is CASSPTGVFYGYTF. The CDR3 nucleotides are TGTGCCAGCAGTCCTACAGGGGTTTTTTACGGCTACACCTTC.

The rearrangement links TRBV4-3 to TRBJ1-1, with D tentatively TRBD1 (6 bases). Looked up from germline, CDR1 is LGHNA and CDR2 is YSLEER. The CDR3 loop spans 14 amino acids. Trimming removed 0 bases at V and 5 bases at J, with 10 bases between. The CDR3 loop reads CASSQDRGETEAFF. CDR3 sequence (DNA): TGCGCCAGCAGCCAAGATAGGGGGGAAACTGAAGCTTTCTTT.

This clonotype occurred a few times. The CDR3 loop reads CASSLGSGVRIEQFF. As DNA, the CDR3 is TGTGCCAGCAGTTTAGGGAGCGGGGTAAGGATTGAGCAGTTCTTC. The chain uses TRBV12-3 or TRBV12-4 and TRBJ2-1, with 7 bases matching TRBD2. The CDR3 extends over 15 amino acids. The V and J ends lost 1 base and 9 bases, in that order; junction bases with no gene match: 9.

The J gene is TRBJ1-5, the V gene TRBV7-9, with D tentatively TRBD1 (5 bases). The V and J ends lost 1 base and 1 base respectively, with 11 bases between them. The CDR3 length is 16 residues. Germline V gene sequence: CDR1 SEHNR, CDR2 FQNEAQ (reference sequence). The CDR3 coding sequence is TGTGCCAGCAGCTTAGGGGTGGGGCCGAGCAATCAGCCCCAGCATTTT. Translation gives CASSLGVGPSNQPQHF. Drawing the rest from reference TRBV7-9 and TRBJ1-5, the complete variable domain is DTGVSQNPRHKITKRGQNVTFRCDPISEHNRLYWYRQTLGQGPEFLTYFQNEAQLEKSRLLSDRFSAERPKGSFSTLEIQRTEQGDSAMYLCASSLGVGPSNQPQHFGDGTRLSIL.

The sample holds a few counts of this clonotype. The V gene is TRBV5-6, the J gene TRBJ2-6; D is unresolved. The CDR3 runs 15 residues. V shed 0 bases and J shed 4 bases, with 8 bases lying between them. The V gene's germline CDR1 is SGHDT and CDR2 YYEEEE. CDR3 in amino acids: CASSLGHTGANVLTF. CDR3 DNA sequence: TGTGCCAGCAGCTTGGGACATACAGGGGCCAACGTCCTGACTTTC.

V usage is TRBV28 and J usage is TRBJ2-3, with a weak D call TRBD2 (5 bases). Per the germline V gene, CDR1 is MDHEN and CDR2 is SYDVKM. V gave up 3 bases and J gave up 2 bases, with 12 bases separating them. The CDR3 loop spans 15 amino acids. The CDR3 loop is CASSFPGENTDTQYF. The DNA of the CDR3 is TGTGCCAGCAGTTTCCCCGGGGAAAACACAGATACGCAGTATTTT.

There are a few counts of this clonotype. CDR3 in amino acids: CSARAVGKAFF. The CDR3 region has the DNA TGCAGTGCTAGAGCCGTGGGGAAAGCTTTCTTT. The rearrangement links TRBV20-1 to TRBJ1-1, with D unclear. The CDR3 has 11 residues. Germline V gene lookup returns CDR1 DFQATT and CDR2 SNEGSKA (reference sequence). V was clipped by 1 base and J by 9 bases, with 9 bases between them.